This entry lists 25 T cell receptor beta chains sequenced from one sample in a study of tumor-infiltrating lymphocytes in primary liver carcinoma. Unsorted bulk tissue, about 19-30 mg of it, served as the source for co-extraction of RNA and DNA. Total RNA (around 510 ng) served as template for TCR beta cDNA synthesis primed by a constant-region primer. Amplification in three nested multiplex PCR rounds with slightly modified ARM-PCR gave rise to TCR beta libraries. Two initial PCR rounds of approximately 10 cycles each paired TRBV1-TRBV30 forward primers with a C-beta reverse primer. TCRdb re-called the multiplex PCR reads with MiXCR, one entry per CDR3 protein. The sample lists under 90,000 distinct CDR3 sequences; approximately 72% were seen once. Sequenced sample: liver tumor tissue from sampling region 1. The subset is: tumor region T1, superior pole. These receptors all stem from a man between 40 and 49 years old with primary liver carcinoma and hepatitis B virus infection.

Worth noting for this clonotype: The final CDR3 position lacks the conserved phenylalanine or tryptophan, pointing to a likely read error. V and J are TRBV10-1 and TRBJ2-1, with TRBD2 matching over 7 bases. The CDR3 loop spans 15 amino acids. Looked up from germline, CDR1 is WNHNN and CDR2 is SYGVQD (reference sequence). The DNA for the CDR3 is TGCGCCATCAGTGGGAAGCGGGGTTCCTACAATGAGCAGTTCCTC. Its translation is CAISGKRGSYNEQFL.

Concerning this clonotype: Because the CDR3 is missing its conserved closing phenylalanine or tryptophan, this is likely a read error. This sequence joins TRBV29-1 and TRBJ1-4, with D perhaps TRBD1 (5 bases). Trimming took off 5 bases at V and 8 bases at J, with 12 bases between the two ends. Germline V gene data show CDR1 as SQVTM and CDR2 as ANQGSEA. There are 12 residues in the CDR3. The CDR3 is CSVLGGNEKLFI. The CDR3 region has the DNA TGCAGCGTTCTGGGGGGTAACGAAAAACTGTTTATT.

This clonotype has ten or more counts. This chain links TRBV2 with TRBJ2-7, with 11 bases that match TRBD1. The CDR3 has 15 amino acids. Unmatched junction bases numbered 7, after V lost 7 bases and J lost 2 bases. CDR1 is SNHLY, CDR2 FYNNEI, per germline. This CDR3 is CASNLDRGLTYEQYF. CDR3 bases: TGTGCCAGCAATTTGGACAGGGGGCTTACCTACGAGCAGTACTTC.

This clonotype showed up many times. The rearrangement links TRBV5-6 to TRBJ2-2; D not resolved. Trimming removed 0 bases from V and 2 bases from J, with 8 bases in between. Germline values: CDR1 SGHDT, CDR2 YYEEEE. CDR3 size: 15 residues. The CDR3 nucleotides are TGTGCCAGCAGCTTGGGACTGGGCAACACCGGGGAGCTGTTTTTT. Its protein is CASSLGLGNTGELFF.

On this clonotype: Since the CDR3 does not end with the conserved phenylalanine or tryptophan, this likely comes from a read error. The rearrangement uses TRBV12-3 or TRBV12-4 and TRBJ1-5; D not resolved. The CDR3 is 14 residues long. The CDR3 DNA reads TGTGCCAGCAGCAAGGGCCCAAGAAATCATCCCCAGCATTCT. It is translated as CASSKGPRNHPQHS.

This clonotype was seen only a few times. Compared with germline, one end of the junction differs, possibly owing to a read error. The chain is built from TRBV12-3 or TRBV12-4 and TRBJ2-7; 9 bases match TRBD1. The CDR3 runs 14 residues. The CDR3 loop is CANSTGQGTHEQYF. The CDR3 bases are TGTGCCAACAGCACGGGACAGGGAACCCACGAGCAGTATTTC.

V usage is TRBV29-1 and J usage is TRBJ2-2, with a tentative D call TRBD1 (5 bases). Germline-derived CDR1 and CDR2 are SQVTM and ANQGSEA. The V gene lost 8 bases and the J gene lost 7 bases, with 17 bases spanning the gap. CDR3 length equals 13 residues. This CDR3 reads CSPPRGEDGELFF. The CDR3 coding sequence is TGCAGCCCCCCTAGGGGTGAGGACGGGGAGCTGTTTTTT.

Comment on this clonotype: Mismatch with germline at one junction end may stem from a read error. The gene calls are TRBV30 and TRBJ2-3; D is perhaps TRBD1 (5 bases). The last part of the DNA fits TRBJ1-5 better; the J call may be wrong. From germline, CDR1 is GTSNPN and CDR2 SVGIG (reference sequence). The CDR3 runs to 17 residues. The CDR3, as DNA: TGTGTCTGGAATCCGGGACTAGCGGGAACTTTCACAGACACGCAGCATTTT. It yields the protein CVWNPGLAGTFTDTQHF.

This clonotype is a singleton in its sample. One junction end disagrees with the germline gene, perhaps due to a read error. This chain connects TRBV12-3 or TRBV12-4 to TRBJ2-6; D possibly uses TRBD1 or TRBD2 (5 bases each). This CDR3 has 15 residues. The CDR3: CVSSFERAGANVPTF. CDR3 coding DNA: TGTGTCAGCAGTTTTGAGAGGGCTGGGGCCAACGTCCCGACTTTC.

In the case of this clonotype: A junction boundary mismatches the germline segment, possibly from a read error. V usage is TRBV29-1 and J usage is TRBJ1-1, with D possibly being TRBD1 (5 bases). The CDR3 consists of 14 residues. Germline CDR1 and CDR2: SQVTM and ANQGSEA. Here the CDR3 reads CSVRLRGDGTEAFF. DNA for the CDR3: TGCAGCGTCCGACTACGGGGGGATGGCACTGAAGCCTTCTTT.

With respect to this clonotype: One junction end does not reproduce the germline sequence, and a read error may be involved. The genes are TRBV4-1 and TRBJ2-3; D gene unclear. The CDR3 has 15 residues. Per the germline V gene, CDR1 is MGHRA and CDR2 is YSYEKL. CDR3 bases: TGCGCCAGCAGCCTTGAGGACGGAGCCACAGATATGCAGTATTTT. It yields the protein CASSLEDGATDMQYF.

A remark on this clonotype: Compared with germline, one end of the junction differs, possibly owing to a read error. The V and J genes are TRBV4-1 and TRBJ2-7, with D perhaps TRBD1 or TRBD2 (5 bases each). Germline loops: CDR1 MGHRA, CDR2 YSYEKL. The CDR3 sequence is 15 residues long. In DNA, the CDR3 is TGCACCAGAAGCCTCCCGGACAAGGAGGAGTACGAGCAGTACTTC. Its translation is CTRSLPDKEEYEQYF.

This clonotype was recorded at least ten times. V is TRBV4-1 and J is TRBJ1-2; D unclear. Looked up from germline, CDR1 is MGHRA and CDR2 is YSYEKL. V lost 0 bases, J lost 8 bases, and 10 bases lay in between. The CDR3 runs to 13 residues. CDR3 DNA: TGCGCCAGCAGCCAAGATAAGGGTTCGGGCTACACCTTC. Its protein product is CASSQDKGSGYTF.

Concerning this clonotype: An end of the junction differs from the germline gene, which may be a read error. The CDR3 protein is CTSSDNYELYF. CDR3 nucleotide sequence: TGTACCAGCAGTGATAACTACGAGCTGTACTTC. The chain combines TRBV28 with TRBJ2-7; the D is unclear. The CDR3 is 11 residues long. Germline values: CDR1 MDHEN, CDR2 SYDVKM.

The rearrangement joins TRBV29-1 to TRBJ2-1, with TRBD1 matching over 11 bases. With 4 bases clipped from V and 16 bases from J, the junction kept 12 bases outside the gene matches. Germline V gene lookup returns CDR1 SQVTM and CDR2 ANQGSEA. The CDR3 runs to 13 residues. The DNA for the CDR3 is TGCAGCGTTGGGACAGGGGGCTACAATGAGGACTTCTTC. Protein: CSVGTGGYNEDFF.

Concerning this clonotype: One base away lies a much larger clone, so this may be a sequencing read error. The chain links TRBV30 to TRBJ2-7, with 9 bases matching TRBD2. The V gene's germline CDR1 is GTSNPN and CDR2 SVGIG (reference sequence). The CDR3 runs to 14 residues. J lost 6 bases, V lost 1 base, and 7 bases had no gene match. Here the CDR3 DNA reads TGTGCCTGGAGTGCTAGCGGGATCCTTCCCGAGCAGTACTTC. This translates into CAWSASGILPEQYF. Together with reference TRBV30 and TRBJ2-7, the CDR3 gives the full variable domain: SQTIHQWPATLVQPVGSPLSLECTVEGTSNPNLYWYRQAAGRGLQLLFYSVGIGQISSEVPQNLSASRPQDRQFILSSKKLLLSDSGFYLCAWSASGILPEQYFGPGTRLTVT.

V gene TRBV4-1 combines with J gene TRBJ2-5; 8 positions agree with TRBD1. Germline V gene sequence: CDR1 MGHRA, CDR2 YSYEKL. After removal of 4 bases from V and 0 bases from J, the junction contained 10 bases not matched to a gene. The CDR3 spans 17 residues. In DNA, the CDR3 is TGCGCCAGCAGCCGACGGAGCGGACAGGGCGACCAAGAGACCCAGTACTTC. Amino acid sequence: CASSRRSGQGDQETQYF.

Note on this clonotype: This may be a read error, as it is one base from a much larger clone. This CDR3 is missing its conserved last phenylalanine or tryptophan, likely due to a read error. The chain has TRBV7-2 and TRBJ2-6; unclear D gene. Germline CDR1 SGHTA, CDR2 FQGNSA. This CDR3 has 15 amino acids. V was cut by 3 bases and J by 0 bases, with 6 bases left in between. The CDR3 sequence is CASSLFSSGANVLTI. The CDR3 bases are TGTGCCAGCAGCTTGTTTAGCTCTGGGGCCAACGTCCTGACTATC.

Remarks on this clonotype: A junction boundary mismatches the germline segment, possibly from a read error. Written as DNA, the CDR3 is TGCAGCGTTGAGGTTCAAGCGGAAGTTAGCTATGGCTTCATCTTC. Its protein is CSVEVQAEVSYGFIF. The chain carries TRBV29-1 and TRBJ1-2; no clear D. CDR1 is SQVTM, CDR2 ANQGSEA, per germline. The CDR3 contains 15 residues. The variable domain in full, with the rest retrieved from reference TRBV29-1 and TRBJ1-2, is SAVISQKPSRDICQRGTSLTIQCQVDSQVTMMFWYRQQPGQSLTLIATANQGSEATYESGFVIDKFPISRPNLTFSTLTVSNMSPEDSSIYLCSVEVQAEVSYGFIFGSGTRLTVV.

Concerning this clonotype itself: The junction departs from the called germline gene at one end, perhaps through a read error. J is TRBJ2-5 and V is TRBV6-5; 8 bases are shared with TRBD2. Germline CDR1 and CDR2: MNHEY and SVGAGI. The CDR3 is made up of 17 amino acids. The CDR3 protein is CAGSYSHSGSVQETQYF. The CDR3, as DNA: TGTGCCGGCAGTTACTCCCACAGCGGGAGTGTCCAAGAGACCCAGTACTTC.

In the case of this clonotype: Germline is not matched at one junction end, which may reflect a read error. The rearrangement joins TRBV28 to TRBJ2-2, with 7 bases matching TRBD2. There are 14 residues in the CDR3. Germline assignment: CDR1 MDHEN and CDR2 SYDVKM. CDR3 amino acids: CVSLGRQGAGELFF. CDR3 bases: TGTGTCAGCCTCGGGAGGCAGGGAGCCGGGGAGCTGTTTTTT. Full variable domain (rest looked up from reference TRBV28 and TRBJ2-2): DVKVTQSSRYLVKRTGEKVFLECVQDMDHENMFWYRQDPGLGLRLIYFSYDVKMKEKGDIPEGYSVSREKKERFSLILESASTNQTSMYLCVSLGRQGAGELFFGEGSRLTVL.

J is TRBJ2-7 and V is TRBV12-3 or TRBV12-4; D is uncertain. The CDR3 loop spans 14 amino acids. V lost 2 bases to trimming and J lost 10 bases, with 18 bases between them. CDR3 sequence: CASSLPGHYNEQYF. The CDR3 DNA reads as TGTGCCAGCAGTTTACCCGGTCACTACAATGAACAGTACTTC.

This chain uses TRBV2 with TRBJ1-1, with a possible D match to TRBD1 (5 bases). The CDR3 has 14 amino acids. Germline-derived CDR1 and CDR2 are SNHLY and FYNNEI. The germline V and J ends were trimmed by 4 bases and 0 bases, with 9 bases remaining between them. The chain's CDR3 is CASSVTGVNTEAFF. Here the CDR3 DNA reads TGTGCCAGCAGTGTTACAGGTGTGAACACTGAAGCTTTCTTT.

The chain recombines TRBV11-2 with TRBJ2-7; D is undetermined. Germline CDR1 reads SGHAT; CDR2 reads FQNNGV. The CDR3 is 15 amino acids. CDR3 in DNA: TGTGTCGGCAGCTTAGGGTACTCCAGCTCCTACGAGCAGTACTTC. It specifies CVGSLGYSSSYEQYF. The entire variable domain, with the rest obtained from reference TRBV11-2 and TRBJ2-7, is as follows: EAGVAQSPRYKIIEKRQSVAFWCNPISGHATLYWYQQILGQGPKLLIQFQNNGVVDDSQLPKDRFSAERLKGVDSTLKIQPAKLEDSAVYLCVGSLGYSSSYEQYFGPGTRLTVT.

Of note for this clonotype: Possible read error: a much larger clone is one base away. J is TRBJ2-5 and V is TRBV28; 10 positions match TRBD2. The CDR3 extends over 15 amino acids. The V gene's germline CDR1 is MDHEN and CDR2 SYDVKM. With 10 bases clipped from V and 5 bases from J, the junction kept 13 bases outside the gene matches. CDR3 residues: CATKGSGRARETQYF. The CDR3 DNA is TGTGCCACCAAAGGGAGCGGGAGGGCCAGGGAGACCCAGTACTTC.